These 32 T cell receptor beta chains were sequenced from one sample in a study of blood T cell repertoires in COVID-19. The table came from immunoSEQ multiplex PCR; TCRdb's copy has only in-frame clones and leaves some out. The table records under 350,000 clones, about 87% of them present only once. The sequencing sample was made of peripheral blood. The receptors here all came from an older man with acute or convalescent COVID-19.

The genes are TRBV30 and TRBJ2-7, with TRBD1 matching 8 bases. This CDR3 contains 16 residues. V gave up 0 bases and J gave up 2 bases; unmatched junction bases: 9. Looked up from germline, CDR1 is GTSNPN and CDR2 is SVGIG (reference sequence). The CDR3 region is CAWSVPLSTGAYEQYF. The CDR3 DNA sequence: TGTGCCTGGAGTGTACCCCTCTCGACAGGGGCCTACGAGCAGTACTTC.

The rearrangement links TRBV3-1 (or the pseudogene TRBV3-2) to TRBJ2-5; 12 positions match TRBD2. CDR1 and CDR2 (germline): LGHDT, YNNKEL (reference sequence). V lost 4 bases to trimming and J lost 5 bases; unmatched junction nucleotides: 8. The CDR3 has 16 amino acids. The CDR3 DNA reads as TGTGCCAGCAGCCCTACAAGACTAGCGGGAGTGGAGACCCAGTACTTC. This translates into CASSPTRLAGVETQYF.

This rearrangement joins TRBV30 to TRBJ2-7, with D unclear. CDR3 length: 12 residues. Per germline, CDR1 GTSNPN and CDR2 SVGIG (reference sequence). Trimming shortened V by 0 bases and J by 2 bases, and 5 bases separated the two germline ends. Written as DNA, the CDR3 is TGTGCCTGGAGTGTCAGGACCTACGAGCAGTACTTC. This gives the protein CAWSVRTYEQYF.

V gene TRBV12-3 or TRBV12-4 combines with J gene TRBJ2-1; 8 positions agree with TRBD1. The junction had 5 bases not matched to a gene; V was cut back by 5 bases and J by 8 bases. CDR3 length: 13 amino acids. CDR3 DNA sequence: TGTGCCAGCAGTGCCTCAGGGGGCGATGAGCAGTTCTTC. This sequence encodes CASSASGGDEQFF.

The chain joins TRBV30 to TRBJ1-2, with TRBD1 as a possible D gene (6 bases). The CDR3 is 17 residues long. V gave up 1 base and J gave up 7 bases, with 25 bases separating them. Germline V gene data show CDR1 as GTSNPN and CDR2 as SVGIG (reference sequence). CDR3 in DNA: TGTGCCTGGAGTGATCGGGGGGTTTCAGGGGTATATTTTGGCTACACCTTC. Translating gives CAWSDRGVSGVYFGYTF.

This chain uses TRBV15 with TRBJ2-5; D uncertain. V was shortened by 0 bases and J by 5 bases, with 10 bases between the two germline ends. The CDR3 is 14 amino acids. Germline V gives CDR1 LNHNV, CDR2 YYDKDF (reference sequence). The CDR3 DNA reads as TGTGCCACCAGCAGAGATTTAGCTGCGGAGACCCAGTACTTC. It is translated as CATSRDLAAETQYF.

This clone was counted a few times. This chain links TRBV4-2 with TRBJ1-6; unclear D gene. Trimming removed 5 bases at V and 0 bases at J, with 20 bases between. The CDR3 extends over 19 amino acids. Germline V gene sequence: CDR1 LGHNA, CDR2 YNFKEQ. The CDR3 coding sequence is TGTGCCAGCAGCTCGAGAAGGGTAACGGGGAGCTCCTATAATTCACCCCTCCACTTT. It codes for CASSSRRVTGSSYNSPLHF.

The chain employs TRBV5-1 and TRBJ2-7; TRBD2 matches 9 bases. This CDR3 is 15 amino acids long. Germline loops: CDR1 SGHRS, CDR2 YFSETQ. V was clipped by 3 bases and J by 6 bases; unmatched bases: 10. The CDR3 DNA sequence: TGCGCCAGCAGCTCCGGGACTAGCATTGTCGCCGAGCAGTACTTC. Its translation is CASSSGTSIVAEQYF.

The chain links TRBV4-2 to TRBJ1-1; TRBD1 might be the D (5 bases). In germline, CDR1 is LGHNA, CDR2 YNFKEQ. This CDR3 has 15 residues. V was clipped by 2 bases and J by 9 bases, with 19 bases between them. CDR3 DNA: TGTGCCAGCAGCCAACTACCCGGACACAGTTCTAAAGCTTTCTTT. Amino acids: CASSQLPGHSSKAFF.

The V call is TRBV2, the J call TRBJ1-5, with D hard to call. Trimming shortened V by 4 bases and J by 13 bases, and 14 bases separated the two germline ends. CDR1 and CDR2 (germline): SNHLY, FYNNEI. The CDR3 consists of 12 residues. CDR3 sequence (DNA): TGTGCCAGCAGTGGACCGCGATCGGGTCAGCATTTT. It encodes CASSGPRSGQHF. Filled out from reference TRBV2 and TRBJ1-5, the complete variable domain reads EPEVTQTPSHQVTQMGQEVILRCVPISNHLYFYWYRQILGQKVEFLVSFYNNEISEKSEIFDDQFSVERPDGSNFTLKIRSTKLEDSAMYFCASSGPRSGQHFGDGTRLSIL.

The gene calls are TRBV18 and TRBJ2-3; D is ambiguous. Trimming took 2 bases from V and 2 from J, leaving 8 bases between them. Germline-derived CDR1 and CDR2 are KGHSH and LQKENI. The CDR3 consists of 14 residues. The CDR3 nucleotides are TGTGCCAGCTCACCAGGCCTCAACACAGATACGCAGTATTTT. This sequence encodes CASSPGLNTDTQYF.

V usage is TRBV27 and J usage is TRBJ2-7, with 9 bases matching TRBD2. Germline V gene data show CDR1 as MNHEY and CDR2 as SMNVEV (reference sequence). This CDR3 region has 16 residues. With V trimmed by 5 bases and J by 3 bases, 11 bases remained unmatched. The CDR3 here is CASSPDLGLAFYEQYF. The CDR3 DNA is TGTGCCAGCAGTCCCGACCTCGGACTAGCGTTCTACGAGCAGTACTTC.

The rearrangement uses TRBV24-1 and TRBJ2-7; 7 nucleotides match TRBD1. V lost 2 bases to trimming and J lost 6 bases; unmatched junction nucleotides: 6. This CDR3 comprises 14 residues. CDR1 is KGHDR and CDR2 is SFDVKD in the germline V gene. CDR3 DNA sequence: TGTGCCACCAGTGATTCGAAGGGGGCCTTCGAGCAGTACTTC. Encoded protein: CATSDSKGAFEQYF.

This chain joins TRBV5-4 and TRBJ1-2; D gene ambiguous. This CDR3 spans 14 amino acids. V was shortened by 0 bases and J by 4 bases, with 10 bases between the two germline ends. Per the germline V gene, CDR1 is SGHNT and CDR2 is YYREEE (reference sequence). The chain's CDR3 is CASSLAGSTYGYTF. CDR3 DNA sequence: TGTGCCAGCAGCTTGGCAGGTTCAACCTATGGCTACACCTTC.

V and J are TRBV28 and TRBJ2-7, with 10 bases that match TRBD2. V was clipped by 7 bases and J by 5 bases; unmatched bases: 11. Germline V gene sequence: CDR1 MDHEN, CDR2 SYDVKM. CDR3 length: 15 residues. DNA of the CDR3: TGTGCCAGCAACCCCCGGACTAGCGGACGGGACGAGCAGTACTTC. Encoded protein: CASNPRTSGRDEQYF.

V and J are TRBV24-1 and TRBJ2-5; D is possibly TRBD2 (6 bases). This CDR3 spans 14 amino acids. Germline V gives CDR1 KGHDR, CDR2 SFDVKD. The germline V and J ends were trimmed by 4 bases and 5 bases, with 13 bases remaining between them. The CDR3 nucleotides are TGTGCCACCAGTGACCCCGGTCGGGGGGAGACCCAGTACTTC. This codes for CATSDPGRGETQYF.

This chain links TRBV7-8 with TRBJ2-7; 7 positions agree with TRBD1. V lost 5 bases and J lost 6; bases outside the gene matches: 13. The germline gives CDR1 SGHVS, CDR2 FQNEAQ. CDR3 size: 15 residues. CDR3 DNA sequence: TGTGCCAGCAGCACCGGGACAGTAATGTACTCCGAGCAGTACTTC. It translates to CASSTGTVMYSEQYF. Complete variable domain (other parts from reference TRBV7-8 and TRBJ2-7): GAGVSQSPRYKVAKRGQDVALRCDPISGHVSLFWYQQALGQGPEFLTYFQNEAQLDKSGLPSDRFFAERPEGSVSTLKIQRTQQEDSAVYLCASSTGTVMYSEQYFGPGTRLTVT.

The chain employs TRBV12-2 and TRBJ2-3; the table's D call, TRBD2, has no DNA check behind it. TRBV12-2 is given as a pseudogene. The CDR3 runs to 20 residues. This CDR3 is CASRQNSDTNGGGSTDTQYF. CDR3 nucleotide sequence: TGTGCAAGTCGCCAAAACTCTGATACTAACGGCGGGGGTAGCACAGATACGCAGTATTTT.

The V gene is TRBV5-4, the J gene TRBJ1-6; 11 positions match TRBD1. Losses at the gene ends were 4 bases for V and 10 bases for J; bases not matched to a gene: 7. The CDR3 runs 15 residues. Germline V gene data show CDR1 as SGHNT and CDR2 as YYREEE (reference sequence). The DNA of the CDR3 is TGTGCCAGCAGCAGTGGACAGGGGGCCTACTCACCCCTCCACTTT. This encodes CASSSGQGAYSPLHF.

The chain joins TRBV7-2 to TRBJ2-1; 7 bases map to TRBD2. V lost 5 bases and J lost 5; bases outside the gene matches: 6. CDR1 and CDR2 (germline): SGHTA, FQGNSA. CDR3 size: 14 residues. CDR3 loop: CASSQAGRNNEQFF. CDR3 nucleotide sequence: TGTGCCAGCAGCCAAGCGGGGAGAAACAATGAGCAGTTCTTC.

The chain carries TRBV4-3 and TRBJ2-2, with D possibly being TRBD1 (6 bases). Trimming removed 5 bases at V and 5 bases at J, with 24 bases between. The CDR3 runs to 18 residues. In germline, CDR1 is LGHNA, CDR2 YSLEER. CDR3 residues: CASSKPPDGQRGTGELFF. CDR3 sequence (DNA): TGCGCCAGCAGCAAGCCCCCGGACGGGCAGAGGGGGACCGGGGAGCTGTTTTTT.

This chain connects TRBV19 to TRBJ2-3, with unresolved D. The V gene's germline CDR1 is LNHDA and CDR2 SQIVND (reference sequence). The CDR3 runs to 15 residues. Trimming removed 2 bases at V and 0 bases at J, with 9 bases between. Written as DNA, the CDR3 is TGTGCCAGTAGTATACGTCCTTTTAGCACAGATACGCAGTATTTT. Protein sequence: CASSIRPFSTDTQYF.

The chain employs TRBV11-2 and TRBJ2-7, with 7 bases identical to TRBD1. The J segment lost 2 bases and the V segment lost 5 bases, leaving 6 bases of the junction unmatched. This CDR3 has 14 amino acids. Germline CDR1 SGHAT, CDR2 FQNNGV. CDR3 protein: CASSTRTGAYEQYF. The CDR3 nucleotides read TGTGCCAGCAGCACCCGGACAGGAGCCTACGAGCAGTACTTC.

This clone was observed a handful of times. The rearrangement links TRBV16 to TRBJ1-2, with 7 bases matching TRBD1. The CDR3 contains 12 residues. V trimming: 4 bases; J trimming: 5 bases; junction bases outside the gene matches: 1. Germline V gives CDR1 KGHSY, CDR2 FQNENV. CDR3 residues: CASSRQGYGYTF. The CDR3 DNA is TGTGCCAGCAGCCGACAGGGATATGGCTACACCTTC.

This clone was seen more than once but under ten times. V gene TRBV11-2 combines with J gene TRBJ1-2, with D perhaps TRBD1 (5 bases). CDR3 length: 15 amino acids. Germline CDR1 is SGHAT and CDR2 is FQNNGV. V gave up 4 bases and J gave up 2 bases, with 14 bases separating them. Written as DNA, the CDR3 is TGTGCCAGCAGCTACCCGACAGAGAAAAACTATGGCTACACCTTC. This sequence encodes CASSYPTEKNYGYTF.

The V gene is TRBV2, the J gene TRBJ1-4; 8 bases fit TRBD1. CDR1 is SNHLY and CDR2 is FYNNEI in the germline V gene. V was clipped by 4 bases and J by 7 bases; unmatched bases: 5. This CDR3 contains 14 residues. CDR3: CASSAGGGAEKLFF. DNA of the CDR3: TGTGCCAGCAGTGCAGGGGGCGGGGCTGAAAAACTGTTTTTT. Based on the CDR3 plus reference TRBV2 and TRBJ1-4, the full variable domain is EPEVTQTPSHQVTQMGQEVILRCVPISNHLYFYWYRQILGQKVEFLVSFYNNEISEKSEIFDDQFSVERPDGSNFTLKIRSTKLEDSAMYFCASSAGGGAEKLFFGSGTQLSVL.

The V gene is TRBV29-1, the J gene TRBJ2-6; 8 nucleotides agree with TRBD1. V was pared by 6 bases and J by 0 bases, with 1 base of the junction left unmatched. CDR1 is SQVTM and CDR2 is ANQGSEA in the germline V gene. CDR3 size: 14 residues. CDR3 sequence reads: CSVTGVSGANVLTF. The CDR3 region has the DNA TGCAGCGTGACAGGGGTCTCTGGGGCCAACGTCCTGACTTTC.

The genes are TRBV5-1 and TRBJ1-3; no definite D call. The CDR3 length is 15 residues. CDR1 and CDR2 from the germline V gene are SGHRS and YFSETQ. Trimming took off 0 bases at V and 0 bases at J, with 7 bases between the two ends. CDR3 in DNA: TGCGCCAGCAGCTTGGATTGGGCCTCTGGAAACACCATATATTTT. Its translation is CASSLDWASGNTIYF. Together with reference TRBV5-1 and TRBJ1-3, the CDR3 gives the full variable domain: KAGVTQTPRYLIKTRGQQVTLSCSPISGHRSVSWYQQTPGQGLQFLFEYFSETQRNKGNFPGRFSGRQFSNSRSEMNVSTLELGDSALYLCASSLDWASGNTIYFGEGSWLTVV.

The chain combines TRBV7-2 with TRBJ2-1, with D tentatively TRBD2 (6 bases). The CDR3 is 13 amino acids. Per germline, CDR1 SGHTA and CDR2 FQGNSA. Trimming cost V 1 base and J 12 bases, with 13 bases left between them. CDR3 sequence: CASSLDRAGWQFF. In nucleotides, the CDR3 is TGTGCCAGCAGCTTAGATCGTGCGGGGTGGCAGTTCTTC. The variable domain in full, with the rest retrieved from reference TRBV7-2 and TRBJ2-1, is GAGVSQSPSNKVTEKGKDVELRCDPISGHTALYWYRQSLGQGLEFLIYFQGNSAPDKSGLPSDRFSAERTGGSVSTLTIQRTQQEDSAVYLCASSLDRAGWQFFGPGTRLTVL.

This clone has a count of ten or more. The chain carries TRBV3-1 (or the pseudogene TRBV3-2) and TRBJ1-1; 7 nucleotides line up with TRBD1. J lost 3 bases, V lost 0 bases, and 16 bases had no gene match. In germline, CDR1 is LGHDT, CDR2 YNNKEL (reference sequence). This CDR3 contains 19 residues. The CDR3 nucleotides are TGTGCCAGCAGCCAAGATGTTTGGACAGGCGTGGGAAGGGACACTGAAGCTTTCTTT. This codes for CASSQDVWTGVGRDTEAFF.

The chain joins TRBV5-1 to TRBJ2-5, with a possible D match to TRBD2 (6 bases). This CDR3 has 15 residues. V gave up 6 bases and J gave up 1 base, with 16 bases separating them. Germline V gene lookup returns CDR1 SGHRS and CDR2 YFSETQ. This CDR3 reads CASTNLGGTQETQYF. DNA for the CDR3: TGCGCCAGCACCAACCTGGGAGGCACCCAAGAGACCCAGTACTTC.

V and J are TRBV28 and TRBJ2-5, with 12 bases that match TRBD2. This CDR3 has 15 residues. CDR1 and CDR2 from the germline V gene are MDHEN and SYDVKM. Trimming took 5 bases from V and 5 from J; bases not matched to a gene: 6. CDR3 in amino acids: CASSTRLAGVETQYF. The CDR3 region has the DNA TGTGCCAGCAGTACTAGACTAGCGGGAGTGGAGACCCAGTACTTC.